This T cell receptor (beta chain) was sequenced during a study of T cells in Graves' hyperthyroidism and ophthalmopathy. Looking at the study overall: The blood sample was taken at first diagnosis, before treatment began. Whole-study findings and limits: From stable hyperthyroidism, ophthalmopathy was set apart by a 13 V-J model.

The length of the CDR3 is 13 residues. The V gene end was trimmed by 6 bases and the J gene end by 7 bases; junction bases not matched to a gene: 7. Germline assignment: CDR1 DFQATT and CDR2 SNEGSKA (reference sequence). There were TCR beta CDR3 regions amplified from RNA transcripts. TCR CDR3 regions were first amplified by RT-PCR with HTBI primers. Via MiXCR, TCRdb re-called the multiplex PCR reads, giving one row per CDR3 protein. The data contain about 420,000 distinct CDR3 sequences, 15% to 19% of them seen just once; the ten biggest clones take up roughly 8%. This clonotype appeared a few times. Its antigen is undetermined. The study excluded patients with uncontrolled infection, other autoimmune disease, pregnancy or lactation. PBMCs were derived from around 10 ml fresh peripheral blood.

This chain joins TRBV20-1 and TRBJ2-1, with 9 bases fitting TRBD1. The sequence came from a woman aged 18-30 years with Graves' hyperthyroidism. Sequenced material: blood. CDR3 coding DNA: TGCAGTGCCAAGACAGGGGGTTGGAATGAGCAGTTCTTC. Its translation is CSAKTGGWNEQFF.